This TCR beta chain is from a study of blood T cell repertoires in COVID-19. Study background: The study drew acute and convalescent COVID-19 samples from the United States, Italy and Spain.

The CDR3 covers 16 residues. V lost 6 bases, J lost 0 bases, and 10 bases stayed unmatched. CDR1 MNHNY and CDR2 SVGAGI come from the germline V gene (reference sequence). Authors' analysis steps: Cell counts per sample came from amplifying reference gene primers. This table comes from immunoSEQ multiplex PCR, and its TCRdb copy is limited to in-frame clones, with some not included. For V, J and clone size, that table is used; D and trimming come from the DNA. This sample has approximately 200,000 clones; more than 75% occur once, and the top ten carry around 9%. Before being deemed recovered, Cohort 3 donors had two negative PCRs, clearance, or symptom resolution.

The V gene is TRBV6-6, the J gene TRBJ2-7; 8 nucleotides align to TRBD1. Sequenced: PBMCs or T cells enriched from blood (not recorded which). The sequence derives from a woman aged 25 to 39 who had recovered from COVID-19. The CDR3 DNA reads TGTGCCAGCAGGGGCTCCCCCGACAGGGGCTCCTACGAGCAGTACTTC. Its translation is CASRGSPDRGSYEQYF.